This TCR beta chain came from a study of CD8 T cells in ankylosing spondylitis. Study-wide findings and caveats: Disease-linked clones were CD8+ and relatively rare in peripheral blood. In ankylosing spondylitis patients, matched synovial fluid reportedly showed significant enrichment of disease-linked clones. What appeared characteristic of ankylosing spondylitis blood was a TCR beta motif of seven to nine highly homologous variants. Earlier studies detected some motif variants in reactive arthritis synovial fluid and blood.

Looked up from germline, CDR1 is MNHNS and CDR2 is SASEGT. V lost 10 bases, J lost 10 bases, and 17 bases stayed unmatched. The CDR3 has 14 amino acids. The table lists this clonotype with a few counts. What it binds is unknown. Libraries for TCR beta were made by quantitative 5'-RACE with molecular barcodes. Via MiXCR, TCRdb re-called the 5' RACE reads, giving one row per CDR3 protein. The repertoire holds about 500,000 distinct CDR3 sequences, with 12% as singletons. Sequences were obtained from blood, either unsorted or a sorted T cell fraction (not recorded which). This sequence originates from a male donor with ankylosing spondylitis. The chain uses TRBV6-1 and TRBJ2-5; 8 nucleotides line up with TRBD2. CDR3 region: CATRRDQNGRDQYF. Written as DNA, the CDR3 is TGTGCCACTCGGCGGGACCAAAACGGGAGGGACCAGTACTTC.